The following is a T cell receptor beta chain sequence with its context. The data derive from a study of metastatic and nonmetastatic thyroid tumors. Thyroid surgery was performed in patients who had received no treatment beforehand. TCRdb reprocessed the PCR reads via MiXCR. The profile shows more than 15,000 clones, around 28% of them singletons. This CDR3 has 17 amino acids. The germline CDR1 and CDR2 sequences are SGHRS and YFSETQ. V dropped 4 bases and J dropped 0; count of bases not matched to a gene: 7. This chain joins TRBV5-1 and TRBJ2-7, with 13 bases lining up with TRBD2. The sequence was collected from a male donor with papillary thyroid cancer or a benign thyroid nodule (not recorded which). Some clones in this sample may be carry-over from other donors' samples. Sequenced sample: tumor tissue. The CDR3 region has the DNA TGCGCCAGCAGCCTCGGACTAGCGGGAGCCTTCTCCTACGAGCAGTACTTC. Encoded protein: CASSLGLAGAFSYEQYF.